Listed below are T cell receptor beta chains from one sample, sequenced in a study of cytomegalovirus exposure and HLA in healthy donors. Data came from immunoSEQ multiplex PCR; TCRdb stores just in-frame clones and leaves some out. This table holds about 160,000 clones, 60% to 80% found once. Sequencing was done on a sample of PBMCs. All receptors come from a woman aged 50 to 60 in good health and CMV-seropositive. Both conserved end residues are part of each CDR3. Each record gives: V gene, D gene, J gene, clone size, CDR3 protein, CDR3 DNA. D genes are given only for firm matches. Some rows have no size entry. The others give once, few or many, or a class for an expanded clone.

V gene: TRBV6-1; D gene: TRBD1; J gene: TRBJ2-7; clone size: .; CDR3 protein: CASNYHRGWEQYF; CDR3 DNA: TGTGCCAGCAACTATCACAGGGGTTGGGAGCAGTACTTC
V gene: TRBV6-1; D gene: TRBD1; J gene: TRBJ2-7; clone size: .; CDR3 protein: CASKRDRSNYEQYF; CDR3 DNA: TGTGCCAGCAAAAGGGACAGGAGCAACTACGAGCAGTACTTC
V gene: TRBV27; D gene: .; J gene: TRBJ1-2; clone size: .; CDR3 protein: CASSFRTAEGYTF; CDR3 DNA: TGTGCCAGCAGTTTCAGGACAGCGGAGGGCTACACCTTC
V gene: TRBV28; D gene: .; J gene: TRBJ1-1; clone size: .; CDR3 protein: CASSTGGIMNTEAFF; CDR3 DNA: TGTGCCAGCAGTACCGGAGGGATCATGAACACTGAAGCTTTCTTT
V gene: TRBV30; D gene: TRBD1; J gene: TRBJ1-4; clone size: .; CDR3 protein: CACTDRGSEKLFF; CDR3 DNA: TGTGCCTGTACGGACAGGGGGTCGGAAAAACTGTTTTTT
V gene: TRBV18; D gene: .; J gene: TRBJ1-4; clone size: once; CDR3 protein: CASSPWGFSSLGEKLFF; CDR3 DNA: TGTGCCAGCTCACCATGGGGCTTTTCCTCACTGGGGGAAAAACTGTTTTTT
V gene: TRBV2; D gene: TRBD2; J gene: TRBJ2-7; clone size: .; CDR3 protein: CASRTWGGYEQYF; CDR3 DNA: TGTGCCAGCAGGACCTGGGGGGGTTACGAGCAGTACTTC
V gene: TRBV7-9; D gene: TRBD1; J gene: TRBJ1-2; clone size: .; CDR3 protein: CASSPGTGWGYTF; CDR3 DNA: TGTGCCAGCAGCCCCGGGACAGGGTGGGGCTACACCTTC
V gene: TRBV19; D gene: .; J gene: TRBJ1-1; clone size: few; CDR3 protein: CASSTDRNTEAFF; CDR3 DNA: TGTGCCAGTAGTACGGACAGGAACACTGAAGCTTTCTTT
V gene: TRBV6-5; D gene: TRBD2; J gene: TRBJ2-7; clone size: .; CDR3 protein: CASSKKREVSYEQYF; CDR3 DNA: TGTGCCAGCAGTAAAAAGCGGGAGGTCTCCTACGAGCAGTACTTC
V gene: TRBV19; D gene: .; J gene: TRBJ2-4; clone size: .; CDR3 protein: CASSISHRYGAKNIQYF; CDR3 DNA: TGTGCCAGTAGTATTAGTCACAGGTACGGGGCCAAAAACATTCAGTACTTC
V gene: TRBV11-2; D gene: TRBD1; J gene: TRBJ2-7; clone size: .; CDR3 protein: CASSTNAGQGHRYF; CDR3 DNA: TGTGCCAGCAGCACTAACGCGGGACAGGGTCATAGGTACTTC
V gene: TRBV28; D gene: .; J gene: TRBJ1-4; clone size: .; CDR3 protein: CASSRTAEKLFF; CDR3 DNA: TGTGCCAGCAGCAGGACAGCCGAAAAACTGTTTTTT
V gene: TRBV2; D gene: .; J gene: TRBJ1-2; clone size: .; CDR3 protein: CASDGTGGAYGYTF; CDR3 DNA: TGTGCCAGCGATGGGACTGGGGGGGCCTATGGCTACACCTTC
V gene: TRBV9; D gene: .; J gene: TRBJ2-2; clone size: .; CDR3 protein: CASSLTQEALDTGELFF; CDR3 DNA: TGTGCCAGCAGCCTGACCCAGGAAGCCCTGGACACCGGGGAGCTGTTTTTT
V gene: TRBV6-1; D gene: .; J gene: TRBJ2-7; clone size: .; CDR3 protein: CASTLGGGQNYEQYF; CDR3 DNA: TGTGCCAGCACCTTAGGGGGGGGGCAGAACTACGAGCAGTACTTC
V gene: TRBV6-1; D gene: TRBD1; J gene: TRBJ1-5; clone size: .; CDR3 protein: CASRGRDRGNQPQHF; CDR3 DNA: TGTGCCAGCAGGGGCCGGGACAGGGGCAATCAGCCCCAGCATTTT
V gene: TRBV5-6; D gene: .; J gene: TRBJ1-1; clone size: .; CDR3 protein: CASSLGSSTANTEAFF; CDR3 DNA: TGTGCCAGCAGCTTGGGTTCCTCGACAGCGAACACTGAAGCTTTCTTT
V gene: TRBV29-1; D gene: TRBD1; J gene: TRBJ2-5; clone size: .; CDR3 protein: CSVPGTGGGETQYF; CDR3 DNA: TGCAGCGTACCCGGGACAGGGGGCGGAGAGACCCAGTACTTC
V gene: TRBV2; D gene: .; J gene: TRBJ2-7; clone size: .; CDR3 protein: CASSEATGAYEQYF; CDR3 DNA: TGTGCCAGCAGTGAAGCTACGGGAGCATACGAGCAGTACTTC
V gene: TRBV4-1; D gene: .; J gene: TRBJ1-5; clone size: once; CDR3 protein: CASSQDPLRVMGDDSQPQHF; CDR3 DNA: TGCGCCAGCAGCCAAGATCCTCTACGGGTCATGGGTGATGATAGTCAGCCCCAGCATTTT
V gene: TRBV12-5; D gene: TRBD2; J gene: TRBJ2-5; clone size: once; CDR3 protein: CASGLERGGGEETQYF; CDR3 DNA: TGTGCTAGTGGTTTGGAGAGAGGCGGGGGGGAGGAGACCCAGTACTTC
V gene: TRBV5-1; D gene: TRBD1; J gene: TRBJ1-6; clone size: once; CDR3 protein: CASSNPPGQGLSSPLHF; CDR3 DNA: TGCGCCAGCAGCAACCCCCCGGGACAGGGCCTCAGTTCACCCCTCCACTTT
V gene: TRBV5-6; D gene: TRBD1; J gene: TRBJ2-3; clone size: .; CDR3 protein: CASSGGTGLADTQYF; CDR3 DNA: TGTGCCAGCAGCGGCGGGACAGGTCTTGCGGATACGCAGTATTTT
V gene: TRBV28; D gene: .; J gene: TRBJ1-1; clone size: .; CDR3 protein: CASTLGGIGTEAFF; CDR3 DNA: TGTGCCAGCACTCTAGGGGGTATCGGCACTGAAGCTTTCTTT
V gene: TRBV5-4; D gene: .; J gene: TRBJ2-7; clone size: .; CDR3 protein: CASTSAGLLYEQYF; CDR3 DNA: TGTGCCAGCACGTCCGCCGGGTTGCTCTACGAGCAGTACTTC
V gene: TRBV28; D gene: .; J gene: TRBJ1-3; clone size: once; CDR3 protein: CASTPGGSGNTIYF; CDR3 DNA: TGTGCCAGCACCCCGGGGGGGTCTGGAAACACCATATATTTT
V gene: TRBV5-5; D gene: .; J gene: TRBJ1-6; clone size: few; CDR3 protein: CASSLEGASGVSPLHF; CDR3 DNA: TGTGCCAGCAGCTTGGAGGGCGCCAGCGGGGTTTCACCCCTCCACTTT
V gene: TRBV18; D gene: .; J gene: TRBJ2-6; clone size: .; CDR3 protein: CASSPSGVGGANVLTF; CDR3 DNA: TGTGCCAGCTCACCCTCGGGGGTCGGTGGGGCCAACGTCCTGACTTTC
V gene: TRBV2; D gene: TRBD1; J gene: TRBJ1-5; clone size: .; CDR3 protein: CASSEDRVVEQPQHF; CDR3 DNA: TGTGCCAGCAGTGAGGACAGGGTGGTTGAACAGCCCCAGCATTTT
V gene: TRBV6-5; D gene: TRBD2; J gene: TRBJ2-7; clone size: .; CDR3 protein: CASSYLTSGSYEQYF; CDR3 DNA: TGTGCCAGCAGTTACTTGACTAGCGGGAGTTACGAGCAGTACTTC
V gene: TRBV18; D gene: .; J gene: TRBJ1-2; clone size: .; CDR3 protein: CASSPSVKDGYTF; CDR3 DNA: TGTGCCAGCTCACCATCGGTAAAAGATGGCTACACCTTC
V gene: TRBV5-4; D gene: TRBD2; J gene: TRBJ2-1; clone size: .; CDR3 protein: CASSSTSGAHNEQFF; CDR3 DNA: TGTGCCAGCAGCTCAACTAGCGGGGCCCACAATGAGCAGTTCTTC
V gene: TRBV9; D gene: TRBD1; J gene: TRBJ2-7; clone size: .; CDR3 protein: CASSANRGETYEQYF; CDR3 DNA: TGTGCCAGCAGCGCCAACAGGGGGGAGACCTACGAGCAGTACTTC
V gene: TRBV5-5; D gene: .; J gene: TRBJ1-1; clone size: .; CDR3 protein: CASSLVRENTEAFF; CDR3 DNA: TGTGCCAGCAGCTTGGTCCGGGAGAACACTGAAGCTTTCTTT
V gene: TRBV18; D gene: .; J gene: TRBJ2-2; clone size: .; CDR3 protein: CASSPEAYGELFF; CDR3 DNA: TGTGCCAGCTCACCAGAAGCTTACGGGGAGCTGTTTTTT
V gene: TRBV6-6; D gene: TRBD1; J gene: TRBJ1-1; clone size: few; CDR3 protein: CASSYSPGTGRAEAFF; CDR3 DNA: TGTGCCAGCAGTTACTCTCCCGGGACAGGGAGGGCTGAAGCTTTCTTT
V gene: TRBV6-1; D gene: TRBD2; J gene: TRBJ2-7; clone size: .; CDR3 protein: CASSRTSGSYEQYF; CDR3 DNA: TGTGCCAGCAGTCGGACTAGCGGGAGCTACGAGCAGTACTTC
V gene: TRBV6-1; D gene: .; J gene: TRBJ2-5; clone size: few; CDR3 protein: CASGGVQETQYF; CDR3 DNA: TGTGCCAGCGGAGGAGTCCAAGAGACCCAGTACTTC
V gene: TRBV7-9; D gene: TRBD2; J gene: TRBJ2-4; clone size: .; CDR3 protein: CASSLAGTSGKRAKNIQYF; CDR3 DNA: TGTGCCAGCAGCTTAGCCGGGACTAGCGGGAAACGAGCCAAAAACATTCAGTACTTC
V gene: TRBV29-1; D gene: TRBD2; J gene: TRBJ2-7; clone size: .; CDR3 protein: CSVAGVSEQYF; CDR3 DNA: TGCAGCGTAGCGGGAGTTAGCGAGCAGTACTTC
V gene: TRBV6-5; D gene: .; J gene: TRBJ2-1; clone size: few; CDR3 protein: CASSRSSYNEQFF; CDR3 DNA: TGTGCCAGCTCAAGGAGCTCCTACAATGAGCAGTTCTTC
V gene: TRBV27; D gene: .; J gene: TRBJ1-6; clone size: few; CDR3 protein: CASSRAGDYNSPLHF; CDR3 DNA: TGTGCCAGCAGCCGTGCAGGGGACTATAATTCACCCCTCCACTTT
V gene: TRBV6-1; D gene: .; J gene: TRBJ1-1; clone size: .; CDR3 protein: CASSVSFIGDTEAFF; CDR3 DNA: TGTGCCAGCAGTGTCTCTTTTATCGGGGACACTGAAGCTTTCTTT
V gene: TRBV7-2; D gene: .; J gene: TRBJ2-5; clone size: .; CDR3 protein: CASRRGIQETQYF; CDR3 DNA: TGTGCCAGCAGGAGGGGGATTCAAGAGACCCAGTACTTC
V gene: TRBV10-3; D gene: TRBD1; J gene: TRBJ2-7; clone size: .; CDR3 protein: CAIAGTGGTYEQYF; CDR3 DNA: TGTGCCATCGCCGGCACAGGGGGGACCTACGAGCAGTACTTC
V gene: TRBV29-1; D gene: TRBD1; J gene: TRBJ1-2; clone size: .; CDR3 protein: CSVAGLGGQGGYGYTF; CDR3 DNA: TGCAGCGTTGCAGGTCTTGGGGGACAGGGAGGCTATGGCTACACCTTC
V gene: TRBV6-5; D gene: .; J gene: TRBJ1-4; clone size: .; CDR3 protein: CASSYSYRNEKLLF; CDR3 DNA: TGTGCCAGCAGTTACTCTTACAGAAATGAAAAACTGCTTTTT
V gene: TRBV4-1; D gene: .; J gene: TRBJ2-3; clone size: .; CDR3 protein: CASSQSSAGGRNTQYF; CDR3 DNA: TGCGCCAGCAGCCAGTCTTCGGCCGGAGGACGGAATACGCAGTATTTT
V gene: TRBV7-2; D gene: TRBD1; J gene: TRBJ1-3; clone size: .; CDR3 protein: CASSSDRVIGNTIYF; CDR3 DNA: TGTGCCAGCAGCTCCGACAGGGTAATTGGAAACACCATATATTTT
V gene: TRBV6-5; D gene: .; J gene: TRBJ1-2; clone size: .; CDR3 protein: CASSYSVQGRGYTF; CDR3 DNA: TGTGCCAGCAGTTACTCAGTTCAGGGTCGGGGCTACACCTTC
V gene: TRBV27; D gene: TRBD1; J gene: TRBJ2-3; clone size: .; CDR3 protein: CASSFFRGSTDTQYF; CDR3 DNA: TGTGCCAGCAGTTTTTTCAGGGGGAGTACAGATACGCAGTATTTT
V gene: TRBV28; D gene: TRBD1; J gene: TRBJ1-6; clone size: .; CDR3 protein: CASSLGQSSYNSPLHF; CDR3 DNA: TGTGCCAGCAGTTTGGGACAGAGCTCCTATAATTCACCCCTCCACTTT
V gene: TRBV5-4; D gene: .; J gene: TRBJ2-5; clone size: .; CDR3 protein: CASPKTKRPSVRETQYF; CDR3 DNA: TGTGCCAGCCCTAAAACTAAACGCCCCTCGGTAAGGGAGACCCAGTACTTC
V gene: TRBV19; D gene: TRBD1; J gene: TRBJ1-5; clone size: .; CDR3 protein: CASATGGDQPQHF; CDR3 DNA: TGTGCCAGTGCAACAGGGGGGGATCAGCCCCAGCATTTT
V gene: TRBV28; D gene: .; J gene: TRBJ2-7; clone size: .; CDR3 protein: CASSLSSEPYEQYF; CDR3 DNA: TGTGCCAGCAGTTTGTCTAGTGAGCCCTACGAGCAGTACTTC
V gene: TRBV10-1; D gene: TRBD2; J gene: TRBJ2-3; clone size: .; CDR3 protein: CASSGGLAGSTDTQYF; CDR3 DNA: TGCGCCAGCAGTGGGGGACTAGCGGGAAGCACAGATACGCAGTATTTT
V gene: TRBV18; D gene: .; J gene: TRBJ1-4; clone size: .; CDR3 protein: CASSPGQGNEKLFF; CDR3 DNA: TGTGCCAGCTCACCAGGGCAGGGGAATGAAAAACTGTTTTTT